This TCR beta chain was profiled in a study of sequential checkpoint blockade in melanoma. On the study more broadly: Randomization was 1:1 between first-line nivolumab→ipilimumab and ipilimumab→nivolumab. Each arm's sequence ended with maintenance nivolumab.

Treatment indicated: randomized to nivolumab then ipilimumab (arm A) or the reverse (arm B). None of the patients previously received DNA-damaging chemotherapy. Live CD3+CD8+ CD19− CD56− cells were sorted from PBMCs. CDR3 size: 13 residues. Trimming left V 4 bases short and J 6 bases short, with 10 bases between. Germline CDR1 and CDR2: SGHVS and FNYEAQ. Clones were sequenced by immunoSEQ multiplex PCR, and TCRdb holds only the in-frame ones, with some missing. The table records under 40,000 clones, about 88% of them present only once. The specimen was CD8+ T cells sorted from blood (inferred from file names), collected from a patient given nivolumab and ipilimumab in sequence. The sequence derives from a human donor with melanoma. The chain couples TRBV7-6 to TRBJ2-1; D is possibly TRBD2 (7 bases). CDR3 DNA sequence: TGTGCCAGCAGCTGGGGGGGGCCCAATGAGCAGTTCTTC. It translates to CASSWGGPNEQFF.